The TCR beta chain described here comes from a study of T cell repertoires in cytomegalovirus infection. Study at large: Public TCR beta signatures indicated both CMV infection and matching HLA type.

On this clonotype itself: Its antigen is undetermined.

Overall study findings and caveats: CMV-specific TCR beta clonotypes restricted by HLA-C were the ones dominating the ex vivo response.

Each CDR3 protein is one row after TCRdb ran MiXCR on the reads. The sample carries some 200,000 distinct CDR3 sequences, 35% to 40% recorded once. CDR3 length equals 14 residues. Trimming took 5 bases from V and 1 from J, leaving 9 bases between them. Germline V gives CDR1 MNHEY, CDR2 SMNVEV (reference sequence). Here the sequenced sample was CD8+ T cells from cultured PBMCs, taken from culture after CMV antigen stimulation. This chain connects TRBV27 to TRBJ1-5; D is undetermined. This TCR was recovered from a human donor in good health (CMV status not recorded). Some clones in this sample may be carry-over from other donors' samples. In nucleotides, the CDR3 is TGTGCCAGCAGTAGAGGATTAAGCAATCAGCCCCAGCATTTT. Translation: CASSRGLSNQPQHF.